This TCR beta chain emerged from a study of blood T cell repertoires in COVID-19. Overall study context: Sources were T cells, B-cell-depleted T cells, or PBMCs; the material itself was cDNA or gDNA.

Produced via immunoSEQ multiplex PCR; TCRdb's table is partial and in-frame only. The sample lists roughly 500,000 clones; approximately 90% were seen once. This clone was recorded only once. The receptor's source is a woman aged 40 to 55 who had recovered from COVID-19. Sample: PBMCs or T cells enriched from blood (not recorded which).

The CDR3 bases are TGTGCCAGTAGTACCGCTGCGTCCTCCCAGTACTTC. Encoded protein: CASSTAASSQYF. The chain carries TRBV19 and TRBJ2-5, with no clear D. Germline V CDR1 and CDR2: LNHDA, SQIVND (reference sequence). This CDR3 comprises 12 residues. V was clipped by 4 bases and J by 9 bases, with 12 bases between them.